Listed below are T cell receptor beta chains from one sample, sequenced in a study of blood T cell repertoires in COVID-19. Sequencing used immunoSEQ multiplex PCR; TCRdb keeps in-frame clones, though not all of them. The data contain over 70,000 clones, approximately 81% of them singletons. Sequencing was done on a sample of peripheral blood. All receptors derive from a man aged 60 to 75 with COVID-19, enrolled during active disease. Both conserved end residues are part of each CDR3.

J: TRBJ1-5
V: TRBV23-1
length: 12
CDR3: CAGRGAGQPQHF

J: TRBJ2-2
V: TRBV28
length: 16
CDR3: CASSYPGTRFSGELFF

J: TRBJ2-3
V: TRBV7-9
length: 16
CDR3: CASSPLRDSNTDTQYF

J: TRBJ1-5
V: TRBV6-5
length: 12
CDR3: CAIYEPYQPQHF

J: TRBJ2-1
V: TRBV27
length: 17
CDR3: CASSLSRLAGYHNEQFF

J: TRBJ2-7
V: TRBV5-1
length: 14
CDR3: CASSLTGGSPEQYF

J: TRBJ1-2
V: TRBV5-1
length: 13
CDR3: CASSSTGDYGYTF

J: TRBJ2-7
V: TRBV6-5
length: 14
CDR3: CASTAGTVRLEQYF

J: TRBJ1-4
V: TRBV9
length: 15
CDR3: CASSGEGAKGEKLFF

J: TRBJ2-1
V: TRBV18
length: 21
CDR3: CASSPPNAGTGIVGPGGEQFF

J: TRBJ1-1
V: TRBV18
length: 13
CDR3: CASSAGLNTEAFF

J: TRBJ1-5
V: TRBV6-1
length: 16
CDR3: CASSEVGGSGGQPQHF

J: TRBJ1-2
V: TRBV7-2
length: 15
CDR3: CASSQGGHETYGYTF

J: TRBJ2-7
V: TRBV5-1
length: 14
CDR3: CASSSSGLGYEQYF

J: TRBJ1-1
V: TRBV24-1
length: 15
CDR3: CATSDSRGPNTEAFF

J: TRBJ2-2
V: TRBV11-2
length: 15
CDR3: CASSLDGLPTGELFF

J: TRBJ2-1
V: TRBV20-1
length: 16
CDR3: CSASSGAGGLGNEQFF

J: TRBJ2-1
V: TRBV4-2
length: 15
CDR3: CASRLGQGADNEQFF

J: TRBJ2-7
V: TRBV7-2
length: 12
CDR3: CASSLLESEQYF

J: TRBJ1-5
V: TRBV6-6
length: 12
CDR3: CASSTWSQPQHF

J: TRBJ2-3
V: TRBV3-1/TRBV3-2
length: 15
CDR3: CASSQGDRGYDTQYF

J: TRBJ2-7
V: TRBV27
length: 14
CDR3: CASSKQGVPYEQYF

J: TRBJ1-2
V: TRBV2
length: 13
CDR3: CASTPDRLDGYTF

J: TRBJ2-3
V: TRBV24-1
length: 17
CDR3: CATSDDPGQGTTDTQYF

J: TRBJ1-2
V: TRBV5-6
length: 14
CDR3: CASSFNRGLDGYTF

J: TRBJ2-7
V: TRBV7-2
length: 14
CDR3: CASSKGQGRDEQYF

J: TRBJ1-3
V: TRBV19
length: 16
CDR3: CASSTTGASSGNTIYF

J: TRBJ2-3
V: TRBV5-6
length: 16
CDR3: CARDSGLAEPTDTQYF

J: TRBJ2-1
V: TRBV19
length: 16
CDR3: CASSMRGQGLYNEQFF

J: TRBJ2-2
V: TRBV19
length: 15
CDR3: CASSVRGFKTGELFF

J: TRBJ2-2
V: TRBV7-3
length: 13
CDR3: CASSPGDTGELFF

J: TRBJ1-3
V: TRBV7-6
length: 15
CDR3: CASSPLQYSGNTIYF

J: TRBJ2-1
V: TRBV5-5
length: 16
CDR3: CASSLGQVSSYNEQFF

J: TRBJ1-2
V: TRBV18
length: 14
CDR3: CASSPTDSLYGYTF

J: TRBJ2-5
V: TRBV19
length: 13
CDR3: CASSATGAETQYF

J: TRBJ1-6
V: TRBV6-1
length: 15
CDR3: CASSEAINSNSPLHF

J: TRBJ1-4
V: TRBV19
length: 14
CDR3: CASSIGGLNEKLFF

J: TRBJ2-1
V: TRBV5-1
length: 18
CDR3: CASRLPTSGGHSYNEQFF

J: TRBJ2-3
V: TRBV15
length: 16
CDR3: CATSRGQGAGTDTQYF

J: TRBJ1-2
V: TRBV12-3/TRBV12-4
length: 13
CDR3: CASTLNLGYGYTF

J: TRBJ1-1
V: TRBV30
length: 13
CDR3: CAWRGTLSWGAFF

J: TRBJ2-2
V: TRBV6-5
length: 14
CDR3: CATRLRRDTGELFF

J: TRBJ2-5
V: TRBV5-4
length: 15
CDR3: CASSLGLAGEETQYF

J: TRBJ2-5
V: TRBV3-1/TRBV3-2
length: 13
CDR3: CASSQRGPGTQYF

J: TRBJ2-3
V: TRBV12-2
length: 15
CDR3: CASRLEAVRTDTQYF

J: TRBJ2-3
V: TRBV5-1
length: 15
CDR3: CASSLQGSGTDTQYF

J: TRBJ2-6
V: TRBV6-5
length: 16
CDR3: CASSYSSVAGANVLTF

J: TRBJ2-2
V: TRBV9
length: 15
CDR3: CASSVVGTGTGELFF

J: TRBJ1-3
V: TRBV5-1
length: 15
CDR3: CASSYAGVSGNTIYF

J: TRBJ2-7
V: TRBV12-5
length: 13
CDR3: CASGLPPYREQYF

J: TRBJ1-2
V: TRBV19
length: 13
CDR3: CASSIAGNYGYTF

J: TRBJ1-2
V: TRBV18
length: 16
CDR3: CASSPRPGTGGGGYTF

J: TRBJ1-5
V: TRBV28
length: 15
CDR3: CASRLDAGGNQPQHF

J: TRBJ2-1
V: TRBV3-1/TRBV3-2
length: 18
CDR3: CASSQYPSKGASYNEQFF

J: TRBJ1-3
V: TRBV2
length: 17
CDR3: CAGKRGQGAISGNTIYF

J: TRBJ2-7
V: TRBV5-1
length: 14
CDR3: CASSGNRASNEQYF

J: TRBJ1-3
V: TRBV30
length: 14
CDR3: CAWSEGFSGNTIYF